The 12 T cell receptor beta chains in this list originate from one sample, sequenced in a study of Ad26.COV2.S vaccination and SARS-CoV-2 variants. As to treatment: around 19 received Ad26.COV2.S at low or high dose, single or two shots; about 5 received placebo; per-sample allocation not given. Sample collection was performed on day 63 after the first vaccine or placebo injection. TCRdb's copy holds only in-frame clones and misses some; the assay was immunoSEQ multiplex PCR. Of approximately 350,000 clones listed, over 75% are singletons. The material sequenced was peripheral blood, taken in a trial of Ad26.COV2.S vaccine versus placebo. The receptors stem from a person between 18 and 65 years old who received the Ad26.COV2.S COVID-19 vaccine or a placebo.

V and J are TRBV7-9 and TRBJ2-1, with TRBD1 as a possible D gene (6 bases). This CDR3 has 16 amino acids. The germline V and J ends were trimmed by 0 bases and 7 bases, with 16 bases remaining between them. CDR1 is SEHNR and CDR2 is FQNEAQ in the germline V gene (reference sequence). The CDR3 loop reads CASSLASVQGRNEQFF. CDR3 coding DNA: TGTGCCAGCAGCTTAGCCTCGGTTCAGGGGCGTAATGAGCAGTTCTTC. The full variable domain, with the rest looked up from reference TRBV7-9 and TRBJ2-1, is DTGVSQNPRHKITKRGQNVTFRCDPISEHNRLYWYRQTLGQGPEFLTYFQNEAQLEKSRLLSDRFSAERPKGSFSTLEIQRTEQGDSAMYLCASSLASVQGRNEQFFGPGTRLTVL.

This chain uses TRBV9 with TRBJ1-2; D possibly corresponds to TRBD1 (5 bases). Germline CDR1 and CDR2: SGDLS and YYNGEE. CDR3 length: 16 residues. V dropped 0 bases and J dropped 4 bases, with 16 bases sitting between them. The CDR3 nucleotides are TGTGCCAGCAGCGTAGACCTGGGGGGAATGGTCTATGGCTACACCTTC. Translated, it gives CASSVDLGGMVYGYTF.

V and J are TRBV3-1 (or the pseudogene TRBV3-2) and TRBJ2-3; the D call may be TRBD1 or TRBD2 (5 bases each). CDR1 is LGHDT, CDR2 YNNKEL, per germline (reference sequence). This CDR3 is 15 amino acids long. V lost 0 bases and J lost 1, with 8 bases in between. The CDR3 spells CASSQDGTRTDTQYF. CDR3 in DNA: TGTGCCAGCAGCCAAGATGGGACGCGCACAGATACGCAGTATTTT.

This chain joins TRBV7-9 and TRBJ1-2; tentatively, D is TRBD1 (5 bases). There are 15 residues in the CDR3. Germline V gene lookup returns CDR1 SEHNR and CDR2 FQNEAQ (reference sequence). Trimming removed 0 bases at V and 4 bases at J, with 12 bases between. Here the CDR3 reads CASSLARDRSYGYTF. The CDR3 DNA sequence: TGTGCCAGCAGCTTAGCCCGGGACCGAAGCTATGGCTACACCTTC.

The V call is TRBV5-6, the J call TRBJ2-5; no clear D gene. V gave up 3 bases and J gave up 4 bases, with 13 bases separating them. Germline-derived CDR1 and CDR2 are SGHDT and YYEEEE. CDR3 length: 14 amino acids. The CDR3 DNA reads as TGTGCCAGCAGCTCATGGATGATGGGAGAGACCCAGTACTTC. Translated, it gives CASSSWMMGETQYF.

The chain has TRBV29-1 and TRBJ2-1, with D tentatively TRBD2 (6 bases). The CDR3 is made up of 13 amino acids. Deletions cut 2 bases from V and 9 bases from J, with 14 bases between. From germline, CDR1 is SQVTM and CDR2 ANQGSEA. CDR3 nucleotides: TGCAGCGTTGAATGGTTGGAGGAGGGTGAGCAGTTCTTC. Residues: CSVEWLEEGEQFF.

This rearrangement joins TRBV19 to TRBJ2-2; D remains ambiguous. The germline V and J ends were trimmed by 0 bases and 10 bases, with 9 bases remaining between them. CDR3 size: 13 residues. Germline-derived CDR1 and CDR2 are LNHDA and SQIVND (reference sequence). CDR3 nucleotide sequence: TGTGCCAGTAGTATAGATTCAGTCCAGGAGCTGTTTTTT. Translated, it gives CASSIDSVQELFF. The full variable domain, with the rest looked up from reference TRBV19 and TRBJ2-2, is DGGITQSPKYLFRKEGQNVTLSCEQNLNHDAMYWYRQDPGQGLRLIYYSQIVNDFQKGDIAEGYSVSREKKESFPLTVTSAQKNPTAFYLCASSIDSVQELFFGEGSRLTVL.

The chain employs TRBV12-3 or TRBV12-4 and TRBJ2-1; 10 nucleotides align to TRBD2. This CDR3 region has 12 residues. The ends lost 3 bases at V and 15 bases at J; junction bases unmatched: 5. The CDR3 loop reads CASSLEAGGRFF. The DNA of the CDR3 is TGTGCCAGCAGTTTGGAAGCGGGGGGGCGGTTCTTC.

The chain has TRBV11-2 and TRBJ2-7; 7 nucleotides line up with TRBD2. CDR3 length: 13 amino acids. Germline trimming cut 5 bases from V and 12 bases from J; bases unmatched to any gene: 13. Per the germline V gene, CDR1 is SGHAT and CDR2 is FQNNGV. CDR3 in amino acids: CASSRGGLERRYF. CDR3 nucleotide sequence: TGTGCCAGCAGCAGGGGTGGACTAGAAAGAAGGTACTTC.

This clone has only one observation. The V gene is TRBV6-5, the J gene TRBJ2-7; D gene unclear. Germline values: CDR1 MNHEY, CDR2 SVGAGI. V was cut by 10 bases and J by 1 base, with 5 bases left in between. The CDR3 is 10 amino acids. The CDR3 region is CATGSYEQYF. The DNA of the CDR3 is TGTGCCACCGGTTCCTACGAGCAGTACTTC.

V gene TRBV20-1 combines with J gene TRBJ2-3; tentatively, D is TRBD1 (5 bases). V was cut by 3 bases and J by 2 bases, with 15 bases left in between. The germline gives CDR1 DFQATT, CDR2 SNEGSKA (reference sequence). The CDR3 has 15 residues. The CDR3 bases are TGCAGTGCTAGTGGATCCAAAGGGGCCACAGATACGCAGTATTTT. The encoded protein is CSASGSKGATDTQYF.

V is TRBV4-2 and J is TRBJ2-1, with TRBD2 identical over 9 bases. The CDR3 is 16 amino acids. Unmatched junction bases numbered 5, after V lost 2 bases and J lost 3 bases. Germline CDR1 is LGHNA and CDR2 is YNFKEQ. The CDR3 loop is CASSQKTSGLYNEQFF. The DNA for the CDR3 is TGTGCCAGCAGCCAAAAAACTAGCGGGCTCTACAATGAGCAGTTCTTC.